The 3 T cell receptor beta chains in this list originate from one sample, sequenced in a study of PD-L1 blockade in urothelial cancer. Libraries were prepared by immunoSEQ multiplex PCR; TCRdb keeps only in-frame clonotypes and omits some of them. The table includes more than 60,000 clones, around nine tenths detected once. As for time point: peripheral blood 6 weeks after treatment start. The material sequenced was PBMCs, taken around atezolizumab (anti-PD-L1) treatment. The receptors come from a man aged 55 to 70 with urothelial cancer.

This clone was seen only once. V is TRBV5-1 and J is TRBJ2-1, with D possibly TRBD1 on 6 matching bases. V lost 7 bases to trimming and J lost 2 bases, with 7 bases between them. The germline V gene encodes CDR1 SGHRS and CDR2 YFSETQ. The CDR3 sequence is 12 residues long. This CDR3 reads CASRTAYNEQFF. CDR3 DNA: TGCGCCAGCCGGACAGCCTACAATGAGCAGTTCTTC.

The rearrangement links TRBV9 to TRBJ1-1; D call uncertain. This CDR3 spans 14 amino acids. With 3 bases removed from V and 4 bases from J, the gap between germline ends came to 13 bases. CDR1 is SGDLS, CDR2 YYNGEE, per germline. For the CDR3, the DNA is TGTGCCAGCAGCGCGATTGGAGCCAGCACTGAAGCTTTCTTT. Translated: CASSAIGASTEAFF.

The chain couples TRBV7-8 to TRBJ2-5; 10 bases agree with TRBD2. CDR1 is SGHVS and CDR2 is FQNEAQ in the germline V gene. This CDR3 region has 18 residues. Germline trimming cut 2 bases from V and 5 bases from J; bases unmatched to any gene: 14. The CDR3 here is CASSLLRPSGSRLETQYF. The DNA of the CDR3 is TGTGCCAGCAGCTTATTGCGCCCTAGCGGGAGTAGGTTGGAGACCCAGTACTTC.